This T cell receptor beta chain was obtained from a study of T cell responses to AZD1222 COVID-19 vaccine. The CDR3 is 14 amino acids. J was trimmed by 8 bases and V by 6 bases; bases with no gene match: 11. Germline V lookup: CDR1 SGHRS, CDR2 YFSETQ. A note on this clone: The antigen is undetermined.

Sequencing used immunoSEQ multiplex PCR; TCRdb keeps in-frame clones, though not all of them. The table records around 71,000 clones, approximately 80% of them present only once. Study conclusions and caveats: Clonal diversity was possibly underestimated, and the donors were mostly white British, with more females.

Researchers grouped second doses given at about 4 or about 12 weeks into one pool. Material: peripheral blood, obtained 28 days after the second AZD1222 dose. The chain is built from TRBV5-1 and TRBJ2-1, with 7 bases matching TRBD2. The sequence was obtained from an adult who received the AZD1222 COVID-19 vaccine. The chain's CDR3 is CASNLPGGNYEQFF. CDR3 coding DNA: TGCGCCAGCAACCTACCCGGGGGGAACTATGAGCAGTTCTTC.